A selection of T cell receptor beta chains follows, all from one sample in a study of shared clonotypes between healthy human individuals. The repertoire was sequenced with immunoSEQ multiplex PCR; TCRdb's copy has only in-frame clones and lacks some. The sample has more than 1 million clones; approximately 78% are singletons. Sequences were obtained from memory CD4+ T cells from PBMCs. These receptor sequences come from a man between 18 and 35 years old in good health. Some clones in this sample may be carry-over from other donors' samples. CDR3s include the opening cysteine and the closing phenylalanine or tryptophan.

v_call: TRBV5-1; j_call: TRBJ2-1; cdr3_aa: CASSPGTQYNEQFF
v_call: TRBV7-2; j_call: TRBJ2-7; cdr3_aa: CASSTKFFTGTSKYEQYF
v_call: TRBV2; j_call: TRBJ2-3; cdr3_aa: CASILSYTDTQYF
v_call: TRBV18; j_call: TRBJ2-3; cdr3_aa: CASSPWDRLTDTQYF
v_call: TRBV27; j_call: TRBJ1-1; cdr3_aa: CASSTRRGGAFMNTEAFF
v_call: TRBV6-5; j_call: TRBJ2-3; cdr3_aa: CASSSFDGGRSVTQYF
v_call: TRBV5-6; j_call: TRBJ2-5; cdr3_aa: CASSGGETQYF
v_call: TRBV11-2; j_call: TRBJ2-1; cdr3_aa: CASSSAGGAYNEQFF
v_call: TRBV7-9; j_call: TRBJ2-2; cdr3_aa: CASSPRALTGELFF
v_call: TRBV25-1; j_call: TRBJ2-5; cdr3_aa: CASRTLAETQYF
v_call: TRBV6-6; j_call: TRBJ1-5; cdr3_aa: CASSYSTGYSNQPQHF
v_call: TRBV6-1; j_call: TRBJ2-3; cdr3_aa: CASSESGSTDTQYF
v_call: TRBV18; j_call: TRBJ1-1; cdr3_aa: CASSLRLQGRDTEAFF
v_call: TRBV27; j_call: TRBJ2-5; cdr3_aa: CASSLRPAGATQETQYF
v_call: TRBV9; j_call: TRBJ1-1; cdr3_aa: CASSGTGDTEAFF
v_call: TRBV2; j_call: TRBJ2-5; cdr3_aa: CASSDASGRVGETQYF
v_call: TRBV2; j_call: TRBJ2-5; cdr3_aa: CASSEGGTQYF
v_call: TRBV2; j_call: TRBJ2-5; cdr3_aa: CASSPRGGLGETQYF
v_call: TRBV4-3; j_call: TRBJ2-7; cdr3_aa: CASSQKLRTSGTGYEQYF
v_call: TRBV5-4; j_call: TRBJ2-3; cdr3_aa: CASSTKQSTDTQYF
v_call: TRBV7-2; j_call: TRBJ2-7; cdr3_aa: CASSPLGRDEQYF
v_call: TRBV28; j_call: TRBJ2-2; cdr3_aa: CASSSQGLAGRRTGELFF
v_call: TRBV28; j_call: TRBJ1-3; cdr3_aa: CASSLAPQSSGNTIYF
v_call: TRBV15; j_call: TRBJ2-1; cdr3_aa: CATSREDEQFF
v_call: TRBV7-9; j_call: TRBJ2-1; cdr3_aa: CASSLGPPSGRSYNEQFF
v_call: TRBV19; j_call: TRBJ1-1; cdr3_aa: CASSTHGGRVTEAFF
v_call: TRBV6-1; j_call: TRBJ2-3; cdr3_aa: CASSGPFFPGTDTQYF
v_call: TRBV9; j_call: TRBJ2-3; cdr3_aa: CASSSRPGLAIADTQYF
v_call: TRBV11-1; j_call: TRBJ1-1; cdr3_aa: CASSQGWRQGRGDTEAFF
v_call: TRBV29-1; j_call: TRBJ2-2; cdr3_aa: CSVLTGAGELFF
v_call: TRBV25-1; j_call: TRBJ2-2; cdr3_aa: CASRVVGELFF
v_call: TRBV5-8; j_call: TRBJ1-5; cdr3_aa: CASSYDVRAGQPQHF
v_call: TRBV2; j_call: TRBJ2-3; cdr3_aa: CASRPLAGGTDTQYF
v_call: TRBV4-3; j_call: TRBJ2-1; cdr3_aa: CASSPLRTSGRARNEQFF
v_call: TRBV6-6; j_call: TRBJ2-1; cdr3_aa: CASSYSMWERNEQFF